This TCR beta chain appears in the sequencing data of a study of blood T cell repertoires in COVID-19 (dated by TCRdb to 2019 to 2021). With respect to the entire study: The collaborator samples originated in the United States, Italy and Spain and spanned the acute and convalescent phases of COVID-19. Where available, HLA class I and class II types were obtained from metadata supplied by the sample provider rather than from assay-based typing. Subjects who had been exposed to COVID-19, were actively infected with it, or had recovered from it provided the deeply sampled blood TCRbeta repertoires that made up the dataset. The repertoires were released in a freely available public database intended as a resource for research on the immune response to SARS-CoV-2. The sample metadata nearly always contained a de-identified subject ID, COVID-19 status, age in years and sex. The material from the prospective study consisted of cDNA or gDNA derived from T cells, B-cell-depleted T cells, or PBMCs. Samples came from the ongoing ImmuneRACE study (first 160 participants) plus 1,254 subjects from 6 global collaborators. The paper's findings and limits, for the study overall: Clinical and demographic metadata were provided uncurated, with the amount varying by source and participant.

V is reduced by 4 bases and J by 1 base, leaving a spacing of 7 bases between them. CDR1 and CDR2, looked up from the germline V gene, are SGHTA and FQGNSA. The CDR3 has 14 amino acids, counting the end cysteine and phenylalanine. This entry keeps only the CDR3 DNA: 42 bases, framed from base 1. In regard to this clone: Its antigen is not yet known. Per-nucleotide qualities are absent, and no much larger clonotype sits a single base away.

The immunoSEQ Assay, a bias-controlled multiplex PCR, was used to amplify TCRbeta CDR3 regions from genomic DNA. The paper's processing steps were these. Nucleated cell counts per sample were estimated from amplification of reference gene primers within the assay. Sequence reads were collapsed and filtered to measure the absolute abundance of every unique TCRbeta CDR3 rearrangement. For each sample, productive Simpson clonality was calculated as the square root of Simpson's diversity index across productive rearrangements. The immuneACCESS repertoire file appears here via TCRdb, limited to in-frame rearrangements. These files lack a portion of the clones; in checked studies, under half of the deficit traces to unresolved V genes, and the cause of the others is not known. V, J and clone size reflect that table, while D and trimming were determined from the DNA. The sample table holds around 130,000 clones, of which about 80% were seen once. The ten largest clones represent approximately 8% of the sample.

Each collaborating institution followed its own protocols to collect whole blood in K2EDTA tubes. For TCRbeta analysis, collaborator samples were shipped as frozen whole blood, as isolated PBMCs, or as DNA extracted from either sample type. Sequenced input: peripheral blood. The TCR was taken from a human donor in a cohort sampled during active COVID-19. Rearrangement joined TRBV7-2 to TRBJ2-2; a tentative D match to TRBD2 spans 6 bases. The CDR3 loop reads CASSSGGNTGELFF. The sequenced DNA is TGTGCCAGCAGCTCCGGGGGGAACACCGGGGAGCTGTTTTTT.